These 4 T cell receptor beta chains were sequenced from one sample in a study of cytomegalovirus exposure and HLA in healthy donors. Profiled with immunoSEQ multiplex PCR; TCRdb holds only in-frame clones, not every one. The table shows approximately 98,000 clones, with around 82% occurring only once. Sequences were obtained from PBMCs. The receptor source for this set is a woman aged 18-29 years in good health and CMV-seronegative.

This clone was seen more than once but under ten times. The CDR3 region is CASSYRGRAGSPLHF. DNA of the CDR3: TGTGCCAGCAGTTACCGGGGTAGAGCCGGGTCACCCCTCCACTTT. The rearrangement joins TRBV6-5 to TRBJ1-6; unclear D gene. V was pared by 2 bases and J by 10 bases, with 15 bases between. The CDR3 contains 15 residues. Germline V CDR1 and CDR2: MNHEY, SVGAGI.

The chain joins TRBV6-4 to TRBJ2-2; maybe TRBD1 (6 bases). The CDR3 has 13 amino acids. V lost 8 bases and J 5 bases, leaving 12 bases between the germline ends. Germline lookup yields CDR1 MRHNA and CDR2 SNTAGT. The CDR3 DNA is TGTGCCAGCCACAACAGGGATACCGGGGAGCTGTTTTTT. It yields the protein CASHNRDTGELFF.

J is TRBJ2-7 and V is TRBV28; D ambiguous. This CDR3 contains 12 residues. V was cut by 3 bases and J by 3 bases, with 6 bases left in between. Germline CDR1 is MDHEN and CDR2 is SYDVKM. The DNA for the CDR3 is TGTGCCAGCAGTTTTAACAGCTACGAGCAGTACTTC. Protein: CASSFNSYEQYF.

The chain links TRBV19 to TRBJ2-7; 8 positions agree with TRBD1. Germline V CDR1 and CDR2: LNHDA, SQIVND (reference sequence). CDR3 length: 17 residues. V was pared by 5 bases and J by 0 bases, with 12 bases of the junction left unmatched. This CDR3 reads CASSPITSGTGSYEQYF. The CDR3 nucleotides read TGTGCCAGTAGTCCGATAACCTCCGGGACAGGCTCCTACGAGCAGTACTTC.